This TCR beta chain was captured in a study of T cell repertoires in cytomegalovirus infection. The wider study: Based on public TCR beta signatures, there were indications of CMV infection and of a matching HLA type. Study results and limitations: There were HLA-C-restricted CMV-specific TCR beta clonotypes dominating the ex vivo response. The study identified carriers of CMV plus the relevant HLA from cumulative public TCR beta family frequency.

TCRdb redid the calling of the reads with MiXCR, one entry per CDR3 protein. The sample includes approximately 630,000 distinct CDR3 sequences, approximately 24% seen only once; the top ten take around 7.6%. The V gene lost 8 bases and the J gene lost 6 bases, with 14 bases spanning the gap. CDR1 and CDR2 (germline): SGHVS, FQNEAQ. The CDR3 contains 13 residues. This clonotype was seen repeatedly, ten times or more. The antigen is not known. The sample taken for sequencing was CD8+ T cells from PBMCs. The chain links TRBV7-8 to TRBJ2-1; D remains ambiguous. The source of this sequence is a human donor in good health (CMV status not recorded). Some clones in this sample may be carry-over from other donors' samples. DNA of the CDR3: TGTGCCAGCTCCTGGAGCTCGGGCAATGAGCAGTTCTTC. Protein product: CASSWSSGNEQFF.